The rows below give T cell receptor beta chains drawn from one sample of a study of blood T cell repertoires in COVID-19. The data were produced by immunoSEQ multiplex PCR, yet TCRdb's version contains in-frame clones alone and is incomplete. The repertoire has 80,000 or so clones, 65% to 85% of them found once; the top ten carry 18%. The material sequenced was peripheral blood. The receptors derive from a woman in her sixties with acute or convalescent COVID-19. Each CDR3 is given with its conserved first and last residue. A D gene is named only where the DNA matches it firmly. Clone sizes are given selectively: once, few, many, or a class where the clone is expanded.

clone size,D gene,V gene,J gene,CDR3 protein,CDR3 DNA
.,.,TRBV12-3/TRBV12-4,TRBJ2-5,CASSLRETQYF,TGTGCCAGCAGTTTACGGGAGACCCAGTACTTC
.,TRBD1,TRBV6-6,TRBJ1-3,CASSSPGQGAGNTIYF,TGTGCCAGCAGTTCACCGGGACAGGGGGCTGGAAACACCATATATTTT
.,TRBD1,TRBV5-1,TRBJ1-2,CASSSGGLGYGYTF,TGCGCCAGCAGCTCAGGGGGCTTAGGCTATGGCTACACCTTC
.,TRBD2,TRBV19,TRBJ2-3,CASGGGLAGDTQYF,TGTGCCAGTGGGGGGGGACTAGCGGGAGATACGCAGTATTTT
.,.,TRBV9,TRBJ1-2,CASSPPHNYGYTF,TGTGCCAGCAGCCCACCACATAACTATGGCTACACCTTC
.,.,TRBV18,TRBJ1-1,CASSYRVSTEAFF,TGTGCCAGCTCTTACAGGGTGAGCACTGAAGCTTTCTTT
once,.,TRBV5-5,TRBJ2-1,CASSWAENEQFF,TGTGCCAGCAGTTGGGCTGAAAATGAGCAGTTCTTC
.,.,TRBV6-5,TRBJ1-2,CASSYGGAGSYGYTF,TGTGCCAGCAGTTACGGGGGGGCCGGGAGCTATGGCTACACCTTC
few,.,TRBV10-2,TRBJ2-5,CASRLGGQETQYF,TGCGCCAGCAGATTAGGGGGACAAGAGACCCAGTACTTC
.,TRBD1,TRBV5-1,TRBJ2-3,CASSYLTGGTDTQYF,TGCGCCAGCAGCTACTTGACAGGGGGCACAGATACGCAGTATTTT
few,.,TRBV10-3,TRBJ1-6,CAIRADNSPLHF,TGTGCCATCAGGGCAGATAATTCACCCCTCCACTTT
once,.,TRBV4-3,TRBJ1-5,CASSPNRANQPQHF,TGCGCCAGCAGCCCCAACAGGGCCAATCAGCCCCAGCATTTT
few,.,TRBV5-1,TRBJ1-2,CASSLKTDSNYGYTF,TGCGCCAGCAGCTTGAAGACAGATTCTAACTATGGCTACACCTTC
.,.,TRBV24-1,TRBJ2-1,CATSAPGRGDEQFF,TGTGCCACCAGTGCACCCGGCAGGGGTGATGAGCAGTTCTTC
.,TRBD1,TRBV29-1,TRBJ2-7,CSVQTGGYEQYF,TGCAGCGTTCAGACAGGGGGGTACGAGCAGTACTTC
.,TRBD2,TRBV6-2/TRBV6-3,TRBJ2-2,CASSWGLAGTGGELFF,TGTGCCAGCAGCTGGGGACTAGCGGGGACCGGCGGGGAGCTGTTTTTT
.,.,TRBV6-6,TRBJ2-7,CASSRIGAYEQYF,TGTGCCAGCAGCCGGATAGGGGCCTACGAGCAGTACTTC
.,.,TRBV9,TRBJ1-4,CASSVGKNSATNEKLFF,TGTGCCAGCAGCGTAGGAAAAAACAGTGCAACTAATGAAAAACTGTTTTTT
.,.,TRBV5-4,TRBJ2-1,CASSFLEGGDEQFF,TGTGCCAGCAGCTTTTTAGAAGGAGGTGACGAGCAGTTCTTC
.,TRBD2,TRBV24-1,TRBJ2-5,CATSESGLAGSQETQYF,TGTGCCACCAGTGAGTCGGGACTAGCGGGGTCACAAGAGACCCAGTACTTC
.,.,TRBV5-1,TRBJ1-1,CASSFSGMEAFF,TGCGCCAGCAGCTTTTCAGGAATGGAAGCTTTCTTT
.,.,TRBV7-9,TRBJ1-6,CASHPAGNSPLHF,TGTGCCAGTCACCCGGCAGGGAACTCACCCCTCCACTTT
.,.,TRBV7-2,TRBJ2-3,CASSAGLGADTQYF,TGTGCCAGCAGCGCCGGGCTGGGAGCAGATACGCAGTATTTT
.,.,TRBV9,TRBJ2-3,CASSVLQGYTDTQYF,TGTGCCAGCAGCGTACTTCAGGGATACACAGATACGCAGTATTTT
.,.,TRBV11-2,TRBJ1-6,CASSEASHSYNSPLHF,TGTGCCAGCAGCGAAGCGAGTCACTCCTATAATTCACCCCTCCACTTT
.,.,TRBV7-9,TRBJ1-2,CASSPGPVGGANYGYTF,TGTGCCAGCAGCCCCGGTCCCGTTGGAGGGGCGAACTATGGCTACACCTTC
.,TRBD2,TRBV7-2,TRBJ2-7,CASSSSGGGSYEQYF,TGTGCCAGCAGTTCCAGCGGGGGGGGCTCCTACGAGCAGTACTTC
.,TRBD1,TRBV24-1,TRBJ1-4,CATSDRGTGGTNEKLFF,TGTGCCACCAGTGACCGTGGGACAGGGGGCACTAATGAAAAACTGTTTTTT
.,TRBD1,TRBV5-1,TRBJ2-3,CASSLGGGTDTQYF,TGCGCCAGCAGCTTAGGGGGCGGCACAGATACGCAGTATTTT
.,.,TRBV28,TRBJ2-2,CASSAAGLANTGELFF,TGTGCCAGCAGTGCCGCAGGGCTAGCGAACACCGGGGAGCTGTTTTTT
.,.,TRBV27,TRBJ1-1,CASILSWAATEAFF,TGTGCCAGCATATTGTCGTGGGCAGCTACTGAAGCTTTCTTT
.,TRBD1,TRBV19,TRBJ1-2,CASSIRTGAIYGYTF,TGTGCCAGTAGTATTCGGACAGGGGCTATCTATGGCTACACCTTC
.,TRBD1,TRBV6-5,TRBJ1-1,CASSYSVGQGNTEAFF,TGTGCCAGCAGTTACTCAGTCGGACAGGGCAACACTGAAGCTTTCTTT
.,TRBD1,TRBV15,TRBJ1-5,CATSRTGGNQPQHF,TGTGCCACCAGCAGAACAGGGGGCAATCAGCCCCAGCATTTT
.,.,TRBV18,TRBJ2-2,CASSGDVGPTTGELFF,TGTGCCAGCTCAGGCGATGTGGGGCCTACGACCGGGGAGCTGTTTTTT
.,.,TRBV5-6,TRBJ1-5,CASSLAQGNQPQHF,TGTGCCAGCAGCTTGGCACAGGGCAATCAGCCCCAGCATTTT
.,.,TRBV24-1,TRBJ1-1,CATSDSDRHGEAFF,TGTGCCACCAGTGATTCCGACAGGCACGGTGAAGCTTTCTTT
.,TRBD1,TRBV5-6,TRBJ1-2,CASSLAQGVGGYTF,TGTGCCAGCAGCTTGGCTCAGGGGGTAGGTGGCTACACCTTC
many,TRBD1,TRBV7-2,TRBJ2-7,CASSLVGGQVSYEQYF,TGTGCCAGCAGCTTAGTAGGGGGACAGGTTTCCTACGAGCAGTACTTC
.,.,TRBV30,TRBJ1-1,CAWSVRYPGSPEAFF,TGTGCCTGGAGTGTACGATATCCGGGTAGCCCTGAAGCTTTCTTT
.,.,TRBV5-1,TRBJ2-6,CASSLGPISGANVLTF,TGCGCCAGCAGCTTGGGGCCGATCTCTGGGGCCAACGTCCTGACTTTC
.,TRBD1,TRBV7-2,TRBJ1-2,CASSTSTGGFGYTF,TGTGCCAGCAGCACTTCGACAGGGGGCTTTGGCTACACCTTC
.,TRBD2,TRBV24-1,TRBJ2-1,CATSDFKRGGINEQFF,TGTGCCACCAGTGATTTTAAGCGGGGGGGAATCAATGAGCAGTTCTTC
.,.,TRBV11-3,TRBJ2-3,CASSLGGERVTDTQYF,TGTGCCAGCAGCTTAGGCGGGGAACGAGTAACAGATACGCAGTATTTT
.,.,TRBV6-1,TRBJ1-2,CASSEGYSNYGYTF,TGTGCCAGCAGTGAAGGGTACAGCAACTATGGCTACACCTTC
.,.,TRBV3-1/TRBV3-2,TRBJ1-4,CASRGTQGLFF,TGTGCCAGCAGGGGAACCCAGGGACTGTTTTTT
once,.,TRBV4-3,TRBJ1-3,CASSQEQWDTSFRNTIYF,TGCGCCAGCAGCCAAGAACAGTGGGACACCTCTTTCCGAAACACCATATATTTT
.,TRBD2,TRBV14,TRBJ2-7,CASSPWGGSYEQYF,TGTGCCAGCAGCCCTTGGGGGGGATCCTACGAGCAGTACTTC
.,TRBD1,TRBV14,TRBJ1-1,CASSQGTGFEYTEAFF,TGTGCCAGCAGCCAAGGGACAGGGTTTGAGTACACTGAAGCTTTCTTT
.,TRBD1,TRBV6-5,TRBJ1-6,CASSLQGYNSPLHF,TGTGCCAGCAGTCTACAGGGGTATAATTCACCCCTCCACTTT